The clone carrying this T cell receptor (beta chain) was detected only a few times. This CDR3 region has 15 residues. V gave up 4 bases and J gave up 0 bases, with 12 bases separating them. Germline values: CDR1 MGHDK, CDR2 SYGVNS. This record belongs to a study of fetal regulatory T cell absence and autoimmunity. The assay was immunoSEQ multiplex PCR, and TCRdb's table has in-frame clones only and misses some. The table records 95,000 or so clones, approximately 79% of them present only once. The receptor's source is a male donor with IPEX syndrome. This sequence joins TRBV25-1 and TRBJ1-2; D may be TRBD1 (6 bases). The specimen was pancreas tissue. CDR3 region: CASSGPDRTNYGYTF. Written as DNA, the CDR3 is TGTGCCAGCAGTGGCCCCGACAGGACTAACTATGGCTACACCTTC.